The present entry profiles one T cell receptor (beta chain) with its context. A second 7 to 11 cycle PCR used barcoded and J-beta primers. TCRdb analysed the 5' RACE reads with MiXCR anew, one entry per CDR3 protein. Of about 800,000 distinct CDR3 sequences in the sample, over 45% were seen once. These data belong to a study of blood T cells in healthy people across ages. The V segment lost 2 bases and the J segment 6 bases; nucleotides outside the gene matches: 6. The CDR3 loop spans 16 amino acids. Germline CDR1 is SGHVS and CDR2 is FQNEAQ. What was sequenced was blood. This TCR was recovered from a man aged 30-40 years in good health. The chain combines TRBV7-8 with TRBJ2-3; 12 bases map to TRBD2. The chain's CDR3 is CASSLLAGGPLDTQYF. Here the CDR3 DNA reads TGTGCCAGCAGCTTACTAGCGGGAGGGCCATTGGATACGCAGTATTTT.